These 15 T cell receptor beta chains originate from one sample sequenced in a study of vaccination and CD4 T cells after COVID-19. Their cognate antigens are unknown. The time point here: late sampling 161 to 241 days after vaccination in a few convalescent patients. Treatment described: approximately 10-day PBMC culture with coronavirus spike peptide pools or control peptides (ViraFEST assay). Cultured CD4+ T-cell DNA underwent Oncomine TCR Beta short-read sequencing. MiXCR, applied by TCRdb to the PCR reads, yields one record per CDR3 protein. The table lists some 16,000 distinct CDR3 sequences, approximately 50% of them singletons, with 15% to 20% in the top ten. Sequencing used CD4+ T cells from blood, cultured in vitro, obtained about 7 months after SARS-CoV-2 vaccination. The receptors derive from a human donor who had recovered from COVID-19.

The chain links TRBV5-5 to TRBJ1-5; possibly TRBD1 for D (5 bases). CDR3 length: 14 residues. CDR1 is SGHKS and CDR2 is YYEKEE in the germline V gene (reference sequence). V was cut by 3 bases and J by 5 bases, with 12 bases left in between. The CDR3 coding sequence is TGTGCCAGCAGCTCAGTTGGGGGGGATCAGCCCCAGCATTTT. Translating gives CASSSVGGDQPQHF. Full variable domain (rest looked up from reference TRBV5-5 and TRBJ1-5): DAGVTQSPTHLIKTRGQQVTLRCSPISGHKSVSWYQQVLGQGPQFIFQYYEKEERGRGNFPDRFSARQFPNYSSELNVNALLLGDSALYLCASSSVGGDQPQHFGDGTRLSIL.

The chain joins TRBV11-1 to TRBJ1-6, with TRBD1 identical over 7 bases. V dropped 0 bases and J dropped 10; count of bases not matched to a gene: 3. This CDR3 is built from 14 residues. The germline CDR1 and CDR2 sequences are SGHAT and FQDESV (reference sequence). The CDR3 reads CASSLADRHSPLHF. DNA for the CDR3: TGTGCCAGCAGCTTAGCGGACAGGCACTCACCCCTCCACTTT.

Comments on this clonotype: The junction and the germline gene differ at one end; a read error may be behind it. This chain joins TRBV5-3 and TRBJ1-1; no clear D gene. TRBV5-3 is placed among ORFs of uncertain function. This CDR3 contains 14 residues. CDR3 amino acids: CASSLVGKSTEAFF. The CDR3 DNA follows: TGTGCCAGCAGCTTGGTAGGGAAGAGCACTGAAGCTTTCTTT.

J is TRBJ1-6 and V is TRBV12-3 or TRBV12-4; 11 positions match TRBD1. Trimming at V came to 5 bases and at J to 10 bases, leaving 7 bases not matched to a gene. This CDR3 spans 15 amino acids. As DNA, the CDR3 is TGTGCCAGCAGTGTGAGGGGACAGGGGGGATCACCCCTCCACTTT. Encoded protein: CASSVRGQGGSPLHF.

The rearrangement links TRBV6-5 to TRBJ2-7, with TRBD2 matching 13 bases. Losses at the gene ends were 0 bases for V and 4 bases for J; bases not matched to a gene: 0. Germline CDR1 reads MNHEY; CDR2 reads SVGAGI. The CDR3 is 15 amino acids. The CDR3 spells CASSYSGLAGYEQYF. The CDR3 DNA sequence: TGTGCCAGCAGTTACTCGGGACTAGCGGGATACGAGCAGTACTTC.

CDR3 bases: TGTGCCAGCAGTGTGAGGGGGACTAGCGGCCCCTACGAGCAGTACTTC. Translated, it gives CASSVRGTSGPYEQYF. The rearrangement joins TRBV2 to TRBJ2-7, with 11 bases that match TRBD2. Germline V gene sequence: CDR1 SNHLY, CDR2 FYNNEI. With V trimmed by 4 bases and J by 2 bases, 7 bases remained unmatched. The CDR3 extends over 16 amino acids.

The chain carries TRBV7-2 and TRBJ2-1, with 11 bases that match TRBD2. Germline CDR1 is SGHTA and CDR2 is FQGNSA. This CDR3 region has 14 residues. After removal of 4 bases from V and 8 bases from J, the junction contained 4 bases not matched to a gene. Here the CDR3 DNA reads TGTGCCAGCAGCTCCTCTAGCGGGAGGTATGAGCAGTTCTTC. This sequence encodes CASSSSSGRYEQFF.

This clonotype was picked up a small number of times. CDR3 residues: CATSSGTGSYEQYF. The CDR3 coding sequence is TGTGCCACATCCTCCGGGACGGGTTCCTACGAGCAGTACTTC. The rearrangement joins TRBV6-1 to TRBJ2-7; D may correspond to TRBD1 or TRBD2 (5 bases each). V lost 10 bases and J 1 base, leaving 17 bases between the germline ends. This CDR3 spans 14 amino acids. Germline CDR1 reads MNHNS; CDR2 reads SASEGT.

This clonotype occurred a few times. The genes are TRBV20-1 and TRBJ1-2, with D tentatively TRBD1 (5 bases). The CDR3 spans 12 residues. The germline V and J ends were trimmed by 6 bases and 7 bases, with 15 bases remaining between them. The germline V gene has CDR1 DFQATT and CDR2 SNEGSKA (reference sequence). CDR3 amino acids: CSAQTSGGGYTF. The CDR3 nucleotides read TGCAGTGCCCAGACCAGCGGGGGTGGCTACACCTTC.

This clonotype was found a few times. The V gene is TRBV5-4, the J gene TRBJ2-3; 9 nucleotides agree with TRBD2. The CDR3 is 15 amino acids. Trimming at V came to 3 bases and at J to 1 base, leaving 3 bases not matched to a gene. The germline gives CDR1 SGHNT, CDR2 YYREEE (reference sequence). Here the CDR3 DNA reads TGTGCCAGCAGCTCTCAGCGGGGGGGCACAGATACGCAGTATTTT. Its translation: CASSSQRGGTDTQYF.

This clonotype was counted only a few times. The V and J genes are TRBV5-4 and TRBJ1-1; D remains unclear. V was clipped by 5 bases and J by 6 bases, with 17 bases between them. The CDR3 has 14 amino acids. CDR1 is SGHNT and CDR2 is YYREEE in the germline V gene (reference sequence). The CDR3 DNA is TGTGCCAGCAGTTCGGCCGGGAGGCGGGCTGAAGCTTTCTTT. This sequence encodes CASSSAGRRAEAFF.

This clonotype has more than one count but fewer than ten. The V call is TRBV20-1, the J call TRBJ1-2; D is uncertain. V was clipped by 3 bases and J by 3 bases, with 5 bases between them. CDR3 length: 11 residues. The germline gives CDR1 DFQATT, CDR2 SNEGSKA (reference sequence). CDR3 loop: CSASQDYGYTF. The CDR3 DNA reads as TGCAGTGCTAGCCAGGACTATGGCTACACCTTC.

This rearrangement joins TRBV7-3 to TRBJ2-5; maybe TRBD2 (5 bases). The CDR3 has 15 residues. V gave up 0 bases and J gave up 5 bases, with 13 bases separating them. Germline values: CDR1 SGHTA, CDR2 FQGTGA. The CDR3 sequence is CASSLTSSWRETQYF. CDR3 in DNA: TGTGCCAGCAGCTTAACCTCCTCCTGGAGGGAGACCCAGTACTTC.

The chain carries TRBV7-8 and TRBJ1-1; D is undetermined. The V gene's germline CDR1 is SGHVS and CDR2 FQNEAQ. This CDR3 region has 15 residues. Trimming took 3 bases from V and 1 from J, leaving 12 bases between them. CDR3 coding DNA: TGTGCCAGCAGCTTTTCCTCTGGGCCGAACACTGAAGCTTTCTTT. It translates to CASSFSSGPNTEAFF.

The gene calls are TRBV20-1 and TRBJ2-3; D call uncertain. In germline, CDR1 is DFQATT, CDR2 SNEGSKA (reference sequence). The CDR3 sequence is 13 residues long. Trimming shortened V by 0 bases and J by 0 bases, and 4 bases separated the two germline ends. CDR3 loop: CSAREASTDTQYF. In DNA, the CDR3 is TGCAGTGCTAGAGAGGCCAGCACAGATACGCAGTATTTT.